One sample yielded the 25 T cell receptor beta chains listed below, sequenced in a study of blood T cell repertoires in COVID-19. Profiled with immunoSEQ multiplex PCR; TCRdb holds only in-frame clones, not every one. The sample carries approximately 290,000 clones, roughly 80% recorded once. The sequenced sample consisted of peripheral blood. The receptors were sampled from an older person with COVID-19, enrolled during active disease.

Here the CDR3 reads CASSFSGGNTEAFF. CDR3 DNA sequence: TGTGCCAGCAGCTTCAGTGGAGGGAACACTGAAGCTTTCTTT. The gene calls are TRBV11-3 and TRBJ1-1; D not resolved. There are 14 residues in the CDR3. Germline lookup yields CDR1 SGHNT and CDR2 YENEEA. V lost 3 bases to trimming and J lost 1 base, with 9 bases between them. Combining the CDR3 with reference TRBV11-3 and TRBJ1-1 gives the whole variable domain EAGVVQSPRYKIIEKKQPVAFWCNPISGHNTLYWYLQNLGQGPELLIRYENEEAVDDSQLPKDRFSAERLKGVDSTLKIQPAELGDSAVYLCASSFSGGNTEAFFGQGTRLTVV.

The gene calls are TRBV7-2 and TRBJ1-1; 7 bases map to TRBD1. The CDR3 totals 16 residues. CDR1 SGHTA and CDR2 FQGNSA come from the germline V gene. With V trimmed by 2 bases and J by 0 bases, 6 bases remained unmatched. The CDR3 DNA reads TGTGCCAGCAGCTTATTTACAGGGGCTATGAACACTGAAGCTTTCTTT. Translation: CASSLFTGAMNTEAFF.

CDR3 residues: CASSLQSGENTEAFF. Written as DNA, the CDR3 is TGTGCCAGCAGCTTGCAATCAGGGGAGAACACTGAAGCTTTCTTT. The rearrangement joins TRBV5-4 to TRBJ1-1, with D maybe TRBD1 (6 bases). The CDR3 consists of 15 residues. Germline V gene data show CDR1 as SGHNT and CDR2 as YYREEE (reference sequence). Trimming cost V 1 base and J 1 base, with 11 bases left between them.

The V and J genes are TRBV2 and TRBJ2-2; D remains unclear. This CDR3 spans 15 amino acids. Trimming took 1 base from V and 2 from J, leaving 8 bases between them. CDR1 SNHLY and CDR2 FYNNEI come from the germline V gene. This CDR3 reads CASSEVPGNTGELFF. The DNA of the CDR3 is TGTGCCAGCAGTGAAGTTCCGGGTAACACCGGGGAGCTGTTTTTT.

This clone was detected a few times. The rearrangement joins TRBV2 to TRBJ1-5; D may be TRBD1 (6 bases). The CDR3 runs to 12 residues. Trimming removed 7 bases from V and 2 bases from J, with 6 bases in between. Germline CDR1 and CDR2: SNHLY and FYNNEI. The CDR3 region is CASTGGNQPQHF. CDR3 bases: TGTGCCAGCACAGGGGGCAATCAGCCCCAGCATTTT.

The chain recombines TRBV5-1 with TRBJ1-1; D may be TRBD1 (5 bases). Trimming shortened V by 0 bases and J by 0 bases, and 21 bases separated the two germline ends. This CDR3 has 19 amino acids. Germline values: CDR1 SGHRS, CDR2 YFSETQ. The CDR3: CASSLANRRKSVMNTEAFF. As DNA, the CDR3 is TGCGCCAGCAGCTTGGCCAACAGGCGGAAGTCGGTTATGAACACTGAAGCTTTCTTT. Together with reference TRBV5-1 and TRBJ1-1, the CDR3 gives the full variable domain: KAGVTQTPRYLIKTRGQQVTLSCSPISGHRSVSWYQQTPGQGLQFLFEYFSETQRNKGNFPGRFSGRQFSNSRSEMNVSTLELGDSALYLCASSLANRRKSVMNTEAFFGQGTRLTVV.

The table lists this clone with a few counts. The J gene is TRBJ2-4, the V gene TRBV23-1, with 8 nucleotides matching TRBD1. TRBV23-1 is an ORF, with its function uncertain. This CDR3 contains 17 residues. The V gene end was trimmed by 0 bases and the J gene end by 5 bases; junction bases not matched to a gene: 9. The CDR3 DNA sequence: TGCGCCAGCAGTCAATCCAGTATTGGACAGGGCCAAAACATTCAGTACTTC. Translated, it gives CASSQSSIGQGQNIQYF.

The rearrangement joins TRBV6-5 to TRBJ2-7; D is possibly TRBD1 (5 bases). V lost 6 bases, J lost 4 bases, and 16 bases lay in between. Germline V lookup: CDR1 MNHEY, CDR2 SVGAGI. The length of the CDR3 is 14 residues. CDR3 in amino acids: CASRVGSDTYEQYF. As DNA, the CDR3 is TGTGCCAGCAGGGTCGGCTCGGACACTTACGAGCAGTACTTC.

The CDR3 region has the DNA TGTGCCAGTAGGGCCCGGGACAGGGTCAATGAGCAGTTCTTC. The encoded protein is CASRARDRVNEQFF. The rearrangement joins TRBV19 to TRBJ2-1, with 9 bases identical to TRBD1. The germline gives CDR1 LNHDA, CDR2 SQIVND (reference sequence). The CDR3 sequence is 14 residues long. V lost 6 bases to trimming and J lost 6 bases; unmatched junction nucleotides: 6.

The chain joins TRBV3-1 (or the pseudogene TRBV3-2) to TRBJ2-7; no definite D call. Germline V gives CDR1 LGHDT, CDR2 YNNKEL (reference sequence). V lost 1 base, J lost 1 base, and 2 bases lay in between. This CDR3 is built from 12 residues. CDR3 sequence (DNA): TGTGCCAGCAGCCAAGTATCCTACGAGCAGTACTTC. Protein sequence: CASSQVSYEQYF.

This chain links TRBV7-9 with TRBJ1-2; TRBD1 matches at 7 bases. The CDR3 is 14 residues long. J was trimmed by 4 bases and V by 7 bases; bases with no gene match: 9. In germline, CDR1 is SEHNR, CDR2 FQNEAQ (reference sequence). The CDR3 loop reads CASTNSRDSYGYTF. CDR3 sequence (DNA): TGTGCCAGCACCAACTCCCGGGACAGCTATGGCTACACCTTC. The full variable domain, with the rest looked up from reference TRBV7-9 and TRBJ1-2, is DTGVSQNPRHKITKRGQNVTFRCDPISEHNRLYWYRQTLGQGPEFLTYFQNEAQLEKSRLLSDRFSAERPKGSFSTLEIQRTEQGDSAMYLCASTNSRDSYGYTFGSGTRLTVV.

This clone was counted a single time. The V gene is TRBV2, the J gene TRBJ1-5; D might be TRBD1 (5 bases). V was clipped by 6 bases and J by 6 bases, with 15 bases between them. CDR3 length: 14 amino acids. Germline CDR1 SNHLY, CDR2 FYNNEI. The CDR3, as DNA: TGTGCCAGCAGCCAGGGCCGCACCGTTCAGCCCCAGCATTTT. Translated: CASSQGRTVQPQHF.

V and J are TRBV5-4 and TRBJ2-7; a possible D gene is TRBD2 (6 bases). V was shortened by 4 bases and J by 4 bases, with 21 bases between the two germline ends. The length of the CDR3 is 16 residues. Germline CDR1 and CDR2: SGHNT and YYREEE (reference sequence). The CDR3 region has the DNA TGTGCCAGCAGCAGGTTCCGCTCCGGGAGTCCTTACGAGCAGTACTTC. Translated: CASSRFRSGSPYEQYF. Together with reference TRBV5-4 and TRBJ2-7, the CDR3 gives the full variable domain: ETGVTQSPTHLIKTRGQQVTLRCSSQSGHNTVSWYQQALGQGPQFIFQYYREEENGRGNFPPRFSGLQFPNYSSELNVNALELDDSALYLCASSRFRSGSPYEQYFGPGTRLTVT.

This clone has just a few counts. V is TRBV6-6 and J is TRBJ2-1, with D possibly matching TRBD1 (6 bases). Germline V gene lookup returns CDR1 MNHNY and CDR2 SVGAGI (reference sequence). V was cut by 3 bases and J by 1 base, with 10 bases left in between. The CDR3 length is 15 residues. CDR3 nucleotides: TGTGCCAGCAGTTATTACAGGGCATCCTACAATGAGCAGTTCTTC. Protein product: CASSYYRASYNEQFF.

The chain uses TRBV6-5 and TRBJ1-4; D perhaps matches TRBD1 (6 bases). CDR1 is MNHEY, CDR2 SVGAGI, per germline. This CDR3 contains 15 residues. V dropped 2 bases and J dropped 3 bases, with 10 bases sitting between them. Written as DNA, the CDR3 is TGTGCCAGCAGTTACGGGGGCCCCCCTAATGAAAAACTGTTTTTT. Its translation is CASSYGGPPNEKLFF.

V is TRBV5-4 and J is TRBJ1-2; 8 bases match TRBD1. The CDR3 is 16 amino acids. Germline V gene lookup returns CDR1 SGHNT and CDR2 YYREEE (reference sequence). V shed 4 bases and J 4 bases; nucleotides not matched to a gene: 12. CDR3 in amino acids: CASSERTGPMLYGYTF. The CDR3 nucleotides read TGTGCCAGCAGCGAACGGACAGGGCCGATGCTCTATGGCTACACCTTC.

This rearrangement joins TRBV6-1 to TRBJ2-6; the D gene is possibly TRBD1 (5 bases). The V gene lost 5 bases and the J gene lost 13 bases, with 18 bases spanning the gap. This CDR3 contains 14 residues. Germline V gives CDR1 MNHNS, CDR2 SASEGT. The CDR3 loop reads CASSLGASSGVLTF. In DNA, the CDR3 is TGTGCCAGCAGTTTAGGGGCCTCCTCAGGGGTCCTGACTTTC.

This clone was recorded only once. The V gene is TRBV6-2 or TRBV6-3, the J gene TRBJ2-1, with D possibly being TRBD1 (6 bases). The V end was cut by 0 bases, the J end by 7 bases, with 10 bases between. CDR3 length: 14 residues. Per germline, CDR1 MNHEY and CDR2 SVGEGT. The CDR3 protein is CASSYSTQGNEQFF. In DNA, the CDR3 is TGTGCCAGCAGTTACTCGACCCAGGGGAATGAGCAGTTCTTC.

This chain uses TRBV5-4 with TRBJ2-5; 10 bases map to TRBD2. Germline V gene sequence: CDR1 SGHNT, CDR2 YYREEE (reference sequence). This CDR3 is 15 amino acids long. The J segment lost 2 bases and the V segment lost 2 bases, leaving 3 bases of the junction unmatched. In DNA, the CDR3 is TGTGCCAGCAGCTTTAGCGGGGGGTTACAAGAGACCCAGTACTTC. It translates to CASSFSGGLQETQYF.

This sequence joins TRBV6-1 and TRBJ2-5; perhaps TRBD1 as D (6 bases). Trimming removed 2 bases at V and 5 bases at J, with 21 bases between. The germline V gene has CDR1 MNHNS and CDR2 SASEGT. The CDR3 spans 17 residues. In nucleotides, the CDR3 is TGTGCCAGCAGTGAAACCCTATCAAACAGGGTTCGGGAGACCCAGTACTTC. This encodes CASSETLSNRVRETQYF.

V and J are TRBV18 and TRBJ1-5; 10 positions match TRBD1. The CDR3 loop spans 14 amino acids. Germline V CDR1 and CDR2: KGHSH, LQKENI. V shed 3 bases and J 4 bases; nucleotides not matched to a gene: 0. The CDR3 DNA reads TGTGCCAGCTCACCGGGACAGGGGAATCAGCCCCAGCATTTT. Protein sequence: CASSPGQGNQPQHF.

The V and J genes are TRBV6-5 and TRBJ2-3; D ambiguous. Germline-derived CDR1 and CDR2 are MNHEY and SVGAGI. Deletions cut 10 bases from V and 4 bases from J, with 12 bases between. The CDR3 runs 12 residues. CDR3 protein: CATESTADTQYF. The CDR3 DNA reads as TGTGCCACCGAATCAACAGCAGATACGCAGTATTTT.

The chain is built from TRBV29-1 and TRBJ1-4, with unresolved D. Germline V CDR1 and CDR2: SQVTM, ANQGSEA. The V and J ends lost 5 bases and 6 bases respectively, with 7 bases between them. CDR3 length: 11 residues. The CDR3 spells CSVQSYEKLFF. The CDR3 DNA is TGCAGCGTTCAGTCGTATGAAAAACTGTTTTTT. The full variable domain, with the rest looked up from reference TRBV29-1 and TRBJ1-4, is SAVISQKPSRDICQRGTSLTIQCQVDSQVTMMFWYRQQPGQSLTLIATANQGSEATYESGFVIDKFPISRPNLTFSTLTVSNMSPEDSSIYLCSVQSYEKLFFGSGTQLSVL.

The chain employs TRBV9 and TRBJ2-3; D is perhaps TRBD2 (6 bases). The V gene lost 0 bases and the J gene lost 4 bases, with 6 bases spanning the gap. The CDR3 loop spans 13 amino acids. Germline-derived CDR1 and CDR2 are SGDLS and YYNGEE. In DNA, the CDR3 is TGTGCCAGCAGCGTAGGGGAGGCAGATACGCAGTATTTT. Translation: CASSVGEADTQYF.

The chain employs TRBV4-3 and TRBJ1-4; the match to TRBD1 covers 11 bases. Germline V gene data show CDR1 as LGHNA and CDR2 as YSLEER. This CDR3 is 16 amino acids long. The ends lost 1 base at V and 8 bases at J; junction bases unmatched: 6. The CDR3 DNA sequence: TGCGCCAGCAGCCAAGCTCCTGGACAGGGGGCAGAAAAACTGTTTTTT. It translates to CASSQAPGQGAEKLFF.